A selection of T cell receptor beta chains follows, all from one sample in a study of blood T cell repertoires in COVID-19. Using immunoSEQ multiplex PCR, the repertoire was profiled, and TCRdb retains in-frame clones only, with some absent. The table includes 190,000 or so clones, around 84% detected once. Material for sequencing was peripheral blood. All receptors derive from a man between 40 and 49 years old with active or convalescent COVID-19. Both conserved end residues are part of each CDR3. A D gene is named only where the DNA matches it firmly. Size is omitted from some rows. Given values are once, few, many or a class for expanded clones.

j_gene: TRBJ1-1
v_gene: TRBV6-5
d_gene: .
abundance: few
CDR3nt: TGTGCCAGCCGCCAGGTGGTGCGCACTGAAGCTTTCTTT
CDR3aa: CASRQVVRTEAFF

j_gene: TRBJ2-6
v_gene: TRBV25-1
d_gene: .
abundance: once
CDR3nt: TGTGCCAGCAGTGAATCTCCGGTTTCTGGGGCCAACGTCCTGACTTTC
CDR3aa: CASSESPVSGANVLTF

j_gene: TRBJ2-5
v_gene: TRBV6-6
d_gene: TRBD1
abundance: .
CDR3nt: TGTGCCAGCAGTTACTCGGGACAGGGGCAAGAGACCCAGTACTTC
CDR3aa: CASSYSGQGQETQYF

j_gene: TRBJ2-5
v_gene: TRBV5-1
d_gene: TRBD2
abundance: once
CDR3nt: TGCGCCAGCAGCTTGGGGGCTAGCGGGGGCCTCCGGGAGACCCAGTACTTC
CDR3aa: CASSLGASGGLRETQYF

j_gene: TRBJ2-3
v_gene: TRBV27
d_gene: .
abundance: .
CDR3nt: TGTGCCAGCAGTGACCGGGGGACCACAGATACGCAGTATTTT
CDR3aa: CASSDRGTTDTQYF

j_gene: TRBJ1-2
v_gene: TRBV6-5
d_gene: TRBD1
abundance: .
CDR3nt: TGTGCCAGCGGGGTCAGGGGGTTTGACGGCTGCACCTTC
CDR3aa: CASGVRGFDGCTF

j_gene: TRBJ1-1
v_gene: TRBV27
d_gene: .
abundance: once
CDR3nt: TGTGCCAGCAGTTTGATCGGGGGTGAAGCTTTCTTT
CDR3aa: CASSLIGGEAFF

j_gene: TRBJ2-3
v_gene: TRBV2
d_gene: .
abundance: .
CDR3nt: TGTGCCAGCAGCCTTCCTAGCACAGATACGCAGTATTTT
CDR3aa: CASSLPSTDTQYF

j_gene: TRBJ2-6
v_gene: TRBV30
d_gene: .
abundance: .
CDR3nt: TGTGCCTGGAGTGTACCCGGGACTGGGGCCAACGTCCTGACTTTC
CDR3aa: CAWSVPGTGANVLTF

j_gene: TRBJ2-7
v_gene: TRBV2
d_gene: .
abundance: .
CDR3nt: TGTGCCGGCGGGACGATGACCTACGAGCAGTACTTC
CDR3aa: CAGGTMTYEQYF

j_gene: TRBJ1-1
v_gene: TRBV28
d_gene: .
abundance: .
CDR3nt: TGTGCCAGCAGTTTCGGGCAGGGGAGGGGCGCTGAAGCTTTCTTT
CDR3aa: CASSFGQGRGAEAFF

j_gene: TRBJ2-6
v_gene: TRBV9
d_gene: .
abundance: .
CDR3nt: TGTGCCAGCAGCGTAGGCAGGGCTGGGGCCAACGTCCTGACTTTC
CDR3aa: CASSVGRAGANVLTF

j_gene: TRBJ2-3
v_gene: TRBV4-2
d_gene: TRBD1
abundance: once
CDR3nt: TGTGCCAGCAGCCAAGTACAGGGGGAAGCAGATACGCAGTATTTT
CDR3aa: CASSQVQGEADTQYF

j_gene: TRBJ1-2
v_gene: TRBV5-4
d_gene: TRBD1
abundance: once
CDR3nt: TGTGCCAGCAGCCCGGGGGACAGGGGAGATGGCTACACCTTC
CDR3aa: CASSPGDRGDGYTF

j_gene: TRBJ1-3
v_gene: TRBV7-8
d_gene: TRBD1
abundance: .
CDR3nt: TGTGCCAGCAGCTCACAGGGGGACACCATATATTTT
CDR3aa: CASSSQGDTIYF

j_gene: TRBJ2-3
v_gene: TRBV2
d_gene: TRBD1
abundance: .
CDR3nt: TGTGCCAGCAGTGATACGCCCCGGACAGGGGCAGATACGCAGTATTTT
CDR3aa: CASSDTPRTGADTQYF

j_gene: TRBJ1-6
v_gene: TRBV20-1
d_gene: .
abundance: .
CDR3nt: TGCAGTGCGAGTCGGGGAATTGGGGATTCACCCCTCCACTTT
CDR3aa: CSASRGIGDSPLHF

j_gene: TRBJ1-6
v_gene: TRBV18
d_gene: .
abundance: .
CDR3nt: TGTGCCAGCTCAGGGGCTAGGGGGAATTCACCCCTCCACTTT
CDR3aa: CASSGARGNSPLHF

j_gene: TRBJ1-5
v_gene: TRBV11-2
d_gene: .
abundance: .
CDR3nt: TGTGCCAGCAGCTTGAGTACAGGCGGTCAGCCCCAGCATTTT
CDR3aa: CASSLSTGGQPQHF

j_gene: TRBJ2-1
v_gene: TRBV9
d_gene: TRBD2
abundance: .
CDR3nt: TGTGCCAGCAGCGTAGTTAGCGGGGGGTTCTCCTACAATGAGCAGTTCTTC
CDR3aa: CASSVVSGGFSYNEQFF

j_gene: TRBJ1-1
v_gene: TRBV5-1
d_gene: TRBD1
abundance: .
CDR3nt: TGCGCCAGCTTGGGACAGGGGGCAGGTCCCACTGAAGCTTTCTTT
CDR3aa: CASLGQGAGPTEAFF

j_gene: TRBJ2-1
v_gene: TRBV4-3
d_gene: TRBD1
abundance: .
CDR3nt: TGCGCCAGCAGCCAAGGAGGAGGGGACGCCGGTTGGGACAGGGGGTACAATGAGCAGTTCTTC
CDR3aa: CASSQGGGDAGWDRGYNEQFF

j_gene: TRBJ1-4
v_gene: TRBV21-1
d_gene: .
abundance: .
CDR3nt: TGTGCCAGCAGCAGCCGGACAAGCGGGGAAAAACTGTTTTTT
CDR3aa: CASSSRTSGEKLFF

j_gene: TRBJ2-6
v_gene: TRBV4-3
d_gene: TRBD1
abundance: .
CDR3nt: TGCGCCAGCAGCCCCGGACAGGGCTGGTCTGGGGCCAACGTCCTGACTTTC
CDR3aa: CASSPGQGWSGANVLTF

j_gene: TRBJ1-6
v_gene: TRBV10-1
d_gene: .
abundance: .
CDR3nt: TGCGCCAGCAGTGGGGGCAGAGACAATTCACCCCTCCACTTT
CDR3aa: CASSGGRDNSPLHF

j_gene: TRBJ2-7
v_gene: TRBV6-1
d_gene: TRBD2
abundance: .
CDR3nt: TGTGCCAGCAGTGAAAGGAGGAGCGGGGGGCCCAGCCCATACGAGCAGTACTTC
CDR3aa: CASSERRSGGPSPYEQYF

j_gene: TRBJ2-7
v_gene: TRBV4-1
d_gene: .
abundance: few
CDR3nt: TGCGCCAGCAGCCGCACAGGCTCCTACGAGCAGTACTTC
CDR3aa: CASSRTGSYEQYF

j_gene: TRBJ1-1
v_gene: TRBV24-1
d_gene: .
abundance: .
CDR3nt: TGTGCCACCAGTGATTCCCTCTACACTGAAGCTTTCTTT
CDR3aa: CATSDSLYTEAFF

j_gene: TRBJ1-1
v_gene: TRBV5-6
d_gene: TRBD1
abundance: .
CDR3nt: TGTGCCAGCAGCGTTCAGGGGGCTTGGACTGAAGCTTTCTTT
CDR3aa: CASSVQGAWTEAFF

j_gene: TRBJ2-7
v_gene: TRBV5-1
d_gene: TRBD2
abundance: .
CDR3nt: TGCGCCAGCAGCTTGGGGAGCGGGGGGGACGACGAGCAGTACTTC
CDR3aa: CASSLGSGGDDEQYF

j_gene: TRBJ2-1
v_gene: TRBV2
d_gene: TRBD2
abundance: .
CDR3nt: TGTGCCAGCATACGGGGGGGGTCCTACAATGAGCAGTTCTTC
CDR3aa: CASIRGGSYNEQFF

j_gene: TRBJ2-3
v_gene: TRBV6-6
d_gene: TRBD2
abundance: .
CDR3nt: TGTGCCAGCAGCCCCGGGGCTAGCGGGGGCACAGATACGCAGTATTTT
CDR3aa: CASSPGASGGTDTQYF

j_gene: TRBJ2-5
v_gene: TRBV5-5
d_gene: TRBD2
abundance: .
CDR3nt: TGTGCCAGCAGCAGGACTAGCGCGCAAGAGACCCAGTACTTC
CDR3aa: CASSRTSAQETQYF

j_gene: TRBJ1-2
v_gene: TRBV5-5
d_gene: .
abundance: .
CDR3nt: TGTGCCAGCAGCGCAATGGCGCGGCTCGTCTATGGCTACACCTTC
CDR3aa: CASSAMARLVYGYTF

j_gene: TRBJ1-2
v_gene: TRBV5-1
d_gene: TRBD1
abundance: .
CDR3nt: TGCGCCAGCAGCTTGTTGGACAGGGGAGGTTATGGCTACACCTTC
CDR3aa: CASSLLDRGGYGYTF

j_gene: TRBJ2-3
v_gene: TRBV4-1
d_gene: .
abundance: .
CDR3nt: TGCGCCAGCAGCCAAACCAATTTGCGGGGGCCGAGCACAGATACGCAGTATTTT
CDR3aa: CASSQTNLRGPSTDTQYF

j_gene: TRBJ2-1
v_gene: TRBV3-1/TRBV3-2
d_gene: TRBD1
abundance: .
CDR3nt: TGTGCCAGCAGCCCGGACAGGGTGAACAATGAGCAGTTCTTC
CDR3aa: CASSPDRVNNEQFF

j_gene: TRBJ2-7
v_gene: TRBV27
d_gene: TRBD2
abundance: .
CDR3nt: TGTGCCAGCAGTTTCCCCGGGGGGGAGCAGTACTTC
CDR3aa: CASSFPGGEQYF

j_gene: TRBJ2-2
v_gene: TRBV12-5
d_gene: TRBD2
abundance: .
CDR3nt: TGTGCTAGTGGTTTGTCGGGGGGAACCGGGGAGCTGTTTTTT
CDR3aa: CASGLSGGTGELFF

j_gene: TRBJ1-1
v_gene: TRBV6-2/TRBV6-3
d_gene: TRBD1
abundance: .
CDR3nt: TGTGCCAGCAGTTACTCTATCTTGGGACAGGGGTATCCTGAAGCTTTCTTT
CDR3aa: CASSYSILGQGYPEAFF

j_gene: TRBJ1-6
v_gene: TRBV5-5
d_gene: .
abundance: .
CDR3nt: TGTGCCAGCAGCTTGTTACAGGCGAATTCACCCCTCCACTTT
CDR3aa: CASSLLQANSPLHF

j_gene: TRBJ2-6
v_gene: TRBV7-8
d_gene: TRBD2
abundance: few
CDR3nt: TGTGCCAGCCGCAACCCCTGGGGTAGCGGGGGGGCCGCGGGGGCCAACGTCCTGACTTTC
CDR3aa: CASRNPWGSGGAAGANVLTF

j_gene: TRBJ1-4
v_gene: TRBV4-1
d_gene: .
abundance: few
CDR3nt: TGCGCCAGCAGGGAGACCCTGAATGAAAAACTGTTTTTT
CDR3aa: CASRETLNEKLFF

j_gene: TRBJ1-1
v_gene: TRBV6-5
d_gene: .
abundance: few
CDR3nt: TGTGCCAGCCGCCTACGGAACACTGAAGCTTTCTTT
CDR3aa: CASRLRNTEAFF

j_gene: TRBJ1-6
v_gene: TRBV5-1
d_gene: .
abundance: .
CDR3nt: TGCGCCAGCAGCGGGGAGGGACGGGATAATTCACCCCTCCACTTT
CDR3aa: CASSGEGRDNSPLHF

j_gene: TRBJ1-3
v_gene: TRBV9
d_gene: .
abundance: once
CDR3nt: TGTGCCAGCAGCGTACTCGGCTCTGGAAACACCATATATTTT
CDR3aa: CASSVLGSGNTIYF

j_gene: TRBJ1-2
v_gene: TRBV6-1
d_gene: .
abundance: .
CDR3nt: TGTGCCAGCAGTGAGTTGATTTATGGACAAAACTATGGCTACACCTTC
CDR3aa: CASSELIYGQNYGYTF

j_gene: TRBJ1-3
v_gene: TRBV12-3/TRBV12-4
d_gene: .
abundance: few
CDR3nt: TGTGCCAGCAGGAGCTCTGGAAACACCATATATTTT
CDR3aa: CASRSSGNTIYF

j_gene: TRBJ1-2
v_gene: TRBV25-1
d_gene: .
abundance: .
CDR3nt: TGTGCCAGCAAATCAGGGGATGGGGGTTCTGGCTACACCTTC
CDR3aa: CASKSGDGGSGYTF

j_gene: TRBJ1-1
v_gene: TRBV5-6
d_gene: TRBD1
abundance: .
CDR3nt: TGTGCCAGCAGCACCCTTAGCCGGGACAGCAAGAAAAGAGCTTTCTTT
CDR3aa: CASSTLSRDSKKRAFF

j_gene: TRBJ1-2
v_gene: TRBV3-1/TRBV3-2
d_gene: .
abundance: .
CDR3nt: TGTGCCAGCAGCCTGCAGGCGTATGGCTACACCTTC
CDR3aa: CASSLQAYGYTF

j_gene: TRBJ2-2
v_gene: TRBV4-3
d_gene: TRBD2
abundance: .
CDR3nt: TGCGCCAGCAGCCAAGAAACGGGGGGGGCGACCGGGGAGCTGTTTTTT
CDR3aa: CASSQETGGATGELFF